This T cell receptor (beta chain) was recorded in a study of glioma-infiltrating T cells after dendritic cell vaccination. Regarding the study as a whole: TCR clonality showed no direct relationship with survival. Higher pretreatment TIL content predicted longer progression-free time and survival.

Amplification used 60 V beta primers and 13 J beta primers. Sequenced by immunoSEQ multiplex PCR; TCRdb stores in-frame clones only, minus some. The table lists 90,000 to 110,000 clones, about 90% of them singletons. Turning to this clone: Antigen: not known.

Time point in this sample: after dendritic cell vaccination, including at tumor progression/relapse. The length of the CDR3 is 14 residues. Germline CDR1 reads MGHRA; CDR2 reads YSYEKL. V lost 4 bases to trimming and J lost 6 bases; unmatched junction nucleotides: 2. This receptor was obtained from a human donor with glioblastoma. The chain joins TRBV4-1 to TRBJ1-6; 8 bases align to TRBD1. Here the sequenced sample was blood, taken after dendritic cell vaccination. As DNA, the CDR3 is TGCGCCAGCAGCCTCGGGACAGGTAATTCACCCCTCCACTTT. Residues: CASSLGTGNSPLHF.